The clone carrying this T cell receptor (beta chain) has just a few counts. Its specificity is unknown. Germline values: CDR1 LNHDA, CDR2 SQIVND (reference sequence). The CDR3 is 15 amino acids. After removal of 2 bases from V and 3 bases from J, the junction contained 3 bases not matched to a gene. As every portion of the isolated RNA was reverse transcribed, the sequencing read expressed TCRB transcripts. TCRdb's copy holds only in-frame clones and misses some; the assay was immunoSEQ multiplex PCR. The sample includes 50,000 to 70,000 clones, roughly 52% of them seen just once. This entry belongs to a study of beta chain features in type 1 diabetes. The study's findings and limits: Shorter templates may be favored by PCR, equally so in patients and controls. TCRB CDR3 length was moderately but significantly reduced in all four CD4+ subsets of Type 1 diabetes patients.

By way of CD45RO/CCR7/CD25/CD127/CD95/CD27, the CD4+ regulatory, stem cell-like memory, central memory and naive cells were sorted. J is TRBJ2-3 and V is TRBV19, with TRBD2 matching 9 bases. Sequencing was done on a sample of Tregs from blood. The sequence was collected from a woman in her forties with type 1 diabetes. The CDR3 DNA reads TGTGCCAGTAGTATAAGACTAGCGGTGACAGATACGCAGTATTTT. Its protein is CASSIRLAVTDTQYF.